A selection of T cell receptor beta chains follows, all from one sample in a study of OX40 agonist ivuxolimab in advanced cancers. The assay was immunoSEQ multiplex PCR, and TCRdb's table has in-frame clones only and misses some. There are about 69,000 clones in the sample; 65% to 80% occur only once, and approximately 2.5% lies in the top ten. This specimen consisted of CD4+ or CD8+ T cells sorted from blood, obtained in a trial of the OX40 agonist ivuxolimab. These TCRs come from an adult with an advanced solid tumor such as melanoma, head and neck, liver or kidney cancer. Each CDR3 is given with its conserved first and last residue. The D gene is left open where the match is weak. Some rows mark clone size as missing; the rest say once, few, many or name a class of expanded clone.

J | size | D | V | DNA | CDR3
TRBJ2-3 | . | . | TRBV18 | TGTGCCAGCTCACCAGTGGCGGCCTACACAGATACGCAGTATTTT | CASSPVAAYTDTQYF
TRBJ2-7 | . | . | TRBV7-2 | TGTGCCAGCAGCTCCAGAGGTCGGGGCGAGCAGTACTTC | CASSSRGRGEQYF
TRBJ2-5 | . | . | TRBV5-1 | TGCGCCAGCAGCGACGGCAGGGTGCAAGAGACCCAGTACTTC | CASSDGRVQETQYF
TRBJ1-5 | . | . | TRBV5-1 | TGCGCCAGCAGCTCCGATGCGGGGGGCCAGCCCCAGCATTTT | CASSSDAGGQPQHF
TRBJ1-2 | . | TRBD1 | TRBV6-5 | TGTGCCAGCAGTGGACCAGGGGGGCTTAGCGGCTACACCTTC | CASSGPGGLSGYTF
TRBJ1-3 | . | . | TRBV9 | TGTGCCAGCAGCGTAGTACCTTCTGGAAACACCATATATTTT | CASSVVPSGNTIYF
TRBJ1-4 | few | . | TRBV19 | TGTGCCAGTAGTATGGATGGACGGATTAATGAAAAACTGTTTTTT | CASSMDGRINEKLFF
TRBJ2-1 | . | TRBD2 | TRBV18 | TGTGCCAGCTTACCGGGGGGGGCATCGTACAATGAGCAGTTCTTC | CASLPGGASYNEQFF
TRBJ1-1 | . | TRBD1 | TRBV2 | TGTGCCAGCAGCCGGGACAGGGGTTACACTGAAGCTTTCTTT | CASSRDRGYTEAFF
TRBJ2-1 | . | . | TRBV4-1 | TGCGCCAGCAGCCAGGCGGAGGGGAGCTCCTACAATGAGCAGTTCTTC | CASSQAEGSSYNEQFF
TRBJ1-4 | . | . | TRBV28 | TGTGCCAGCAGTTCCTCGGGGAGGGGGAGGAATGAAAAACTGTTTTTT | CASSSSGRGRNEKLFF
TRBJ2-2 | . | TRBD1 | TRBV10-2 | TGCGCCAGCAGTGACCGGACAGGGGTTAACACCGGGGAGCTGTTTTTT | CASSDRTGVNTGELFF
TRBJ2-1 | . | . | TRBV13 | TGTGCCAGCACTCCCAGGGAGTTCGGTTTGAATGAGCAGTTCTTC | CASTPREFGLNEQFF
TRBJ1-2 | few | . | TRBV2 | TGTGCCAGCAGGGGGCCCGAGCGGGGCTACACCTTC | CASRGPERGYTF
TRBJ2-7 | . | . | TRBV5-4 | TGTGCCAGCAGCTTGGGACAATACGAGCAGTACTTC | CASSLGQYEQYF
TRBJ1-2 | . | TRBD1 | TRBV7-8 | TGTGCCAGCCGACAGGGAAGCTCCAAAGGGTATGGCTACACCTTC | CASRQGSSKGYGYTF
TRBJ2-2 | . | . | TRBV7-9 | TGTGCCAGCAGGTCCGGCGCAGCGGGGGAGCTGTTTTTT | CASRSGAAGELFF
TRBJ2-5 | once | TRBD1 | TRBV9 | TGTGCCAGCAGCCCCCAGACAGGGGGCAGGATGGAGACCCAGTACTTC | CASSPQTGGRMETQYF
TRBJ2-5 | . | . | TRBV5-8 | TGTGCCAGCAGCTTTCCGGCTGGCCCCCAAGAGACCCAGTACTTC | CASSFPAGPQETQYF
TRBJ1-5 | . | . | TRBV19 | TGTGCCAGTAGTCTCCCGGGGACGGGGGGCAATCAGCCCCAGCATTTT | CASSLPGTGGNQPQHF
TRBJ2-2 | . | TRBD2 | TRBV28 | TGTGCCAGCAGTTCTCTAAGCGGGAGCGGTACCGGGGAGCTGTTTTTT | CASSSLSGSGTGELFF
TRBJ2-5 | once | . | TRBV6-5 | TGTGCCAGCAGTTACGGGACGGGGAACCAAGAGACCCAGTACTTC | CASSYGTGNQETQYF
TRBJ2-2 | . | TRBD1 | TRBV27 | TGTGCCAGCAGGCCGACAGGGAGCGCCGGGGAGCTGTTTTTT | CASRPTGSAGELFF
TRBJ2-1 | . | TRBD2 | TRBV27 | TGTGCCAGCAGCGCTACACGACTAGCGGGAGATGAGCAGTTCTTC | CASSATRLAGDEQFF
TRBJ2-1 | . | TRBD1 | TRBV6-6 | TGTGCCAGCAGTCCCCGGGACAGGCCAAATGAGCAGTTCTTC | CASSPRDRPNEQFF
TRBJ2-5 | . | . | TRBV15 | TGTGCCACCAGCAGAGATAACGGTCGAGAGACCCAGTACTTC | CATSRDNGRETQYF
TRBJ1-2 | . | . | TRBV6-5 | TGTGCCAGCAGTTACTCGCGGGGAGCTAACTATGGCTACACCTTC | CASSYSRGANYGYTF
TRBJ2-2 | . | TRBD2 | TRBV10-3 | TGTGCCACCGGGACTAGCGGGAGGGGGGCCGGGGAGCTGTTTTTT | CATGTSGRGAGELFF
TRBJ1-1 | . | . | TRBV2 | TGTGCCAGCAGTGAATCGGGGGTTGGGACTGAAGCTTTCTTT | CASSESGVGTEAFF
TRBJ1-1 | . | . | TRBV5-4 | TGTGCCAGCAGCTCCCGGGGGCTTGAAGCTTTCTTT | CASSSRGLEAFF
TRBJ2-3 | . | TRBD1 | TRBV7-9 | TGTGCCAGCAGGACAGGGGCTGCCCTTAGGTTT | CASRTGAALRF
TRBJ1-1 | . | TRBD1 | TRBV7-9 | TGTGCCAGCAGCGTGGACAGGGACTCGGCTTTCTTT | CASSVDRDSAFF
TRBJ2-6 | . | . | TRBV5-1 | TGCGCCAGCAGCTCCCCCTCCGGGCAAAGGGTGGCCAACGTCCTGACTTTC | CASSSPSGQRVANVLTF
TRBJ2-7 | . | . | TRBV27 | TGTGCCACGTGGAGGGGGGGCTCCTACGAGCAGTACTTC | CATWRGGSYEQYF
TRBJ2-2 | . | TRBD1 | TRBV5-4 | TGTGCCAGCAGCTTGGGACAGGGGGCTGTAACCGGGGAGCTGTTTTTT | CASSLGQGAVTGELFF
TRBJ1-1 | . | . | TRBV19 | TGTGCCAGTAGTATCGTGACAAAGGGTCCGAACACTGAAGCTTTCTTT | CASSIVTKGPNTEAFF
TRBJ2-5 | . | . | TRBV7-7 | TGTGCTAGCAGCTTAGGGTATCAAGAGACCCAGTACTTC | CASSLGYQETQYF
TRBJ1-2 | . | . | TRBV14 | TGTGCCAGCAGCCAAGTGGCCGCCTATGGCTACACCTTC | CASSQVAAYGYTF
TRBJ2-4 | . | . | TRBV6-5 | TGTGCCAGCAGGGGGCTAGGGTTGGGCAAAAACATTCAGTACTTC | CASRGLGLGKNIQYF
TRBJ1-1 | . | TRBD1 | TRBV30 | TGTGCCTGGAGTCCCCGGACAGGGCGGAACACTGAAGCTTTCTTT | CAWSPRTGRNTEAFF
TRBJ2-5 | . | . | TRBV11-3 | TGTGCCAGCAGCCGAGGCCCGGGACAAGAGACCCAGTACTTC | CASSRGPGQETQYF
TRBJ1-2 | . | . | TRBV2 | TGTGCCAGCAATCGACCCCCACTGACAGCTAACTATGGCTACACCTTC | CASNRPPLTANYGYTF
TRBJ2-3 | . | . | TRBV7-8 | TGTGCCAGCAGCCCCCGTGATGGGGAGAGCACAGATACGCAGTATTTT | CASSPRDGESTDTQYF
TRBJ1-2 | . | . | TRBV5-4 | TGTGCCAGCAGCTTGGCGGGTAGGGGCTATGGCTACACCTTC | CASSLAGRGYGYTF
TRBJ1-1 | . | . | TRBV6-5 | TGTGCCAGCAGTTATTACACTGAAGCTTTCTTT | CASSYYTEAFF
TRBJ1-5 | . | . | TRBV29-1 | TGCAGCGTAGCTACAGGGAGGTATCAGCCCCAGCATTTT | CSVATGRYQPQHF
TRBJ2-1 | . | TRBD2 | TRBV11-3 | TGTGCCAGCAGCTTAGTGAAGGTTGCGGGAGGGGGGTCCTACAATGAGCAGTTCTTC | CASSLVKVAGGGSYNEQFF
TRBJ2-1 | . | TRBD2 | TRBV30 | TGTGCCTGGACCGGGGGGATAGCGGGAGGGCCCTCCTACAATGAGCAGTTCTTC | CAWTGGIAGGPSYNEQFF
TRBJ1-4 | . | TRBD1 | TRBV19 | TGTGCCAGTAGGCCCCCGGGACAGGGGTTTGAAAAACTGTTTTTT | CASRPPGQGFEKLFF
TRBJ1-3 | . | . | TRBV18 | TGTGCCAGCTCACCAGATACCGGGGATTTCTCTGGAAACACCATATATTTT | CASSPDTGDFSGNTIYF
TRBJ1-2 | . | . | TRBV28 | TGTGCCAGCAGTTTACCCCGGTATGGCTACACCTTC | CASSLPRYGYTF
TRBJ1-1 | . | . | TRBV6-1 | TGTGCCAGCAGATCAGGGCACACTGAAGCTTTCTTT | CASRSGHTEAFF
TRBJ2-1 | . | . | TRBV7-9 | TGTGCCAGCAGCATCGGTATGAGCTCCTACAATGAGCAGTTCTTC | CASSIGMSSYNEQFF
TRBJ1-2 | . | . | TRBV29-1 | TGCAGCGTTGAGGCCGGAAATTCTAACTATGGCTACACCTTC | CSVEAGNSNYGYTF
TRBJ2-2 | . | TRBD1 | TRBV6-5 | TGTGCCAGCAAACCTTCTCGACAGGGGTACAGGGAGCTGTTTTTT | CASKPSRQGYRELFF
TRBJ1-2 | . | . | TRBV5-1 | TGCGCCAGCGGCCCGGGGGGGAAGAACTATGGCTACACCTTC | CASGPGGKNYGYTF
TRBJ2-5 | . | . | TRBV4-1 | TGCGCCAGCAGCCAAGATCGGGTCACCCAGTACTTC | CASSQDRVTQYF
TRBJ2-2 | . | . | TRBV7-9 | TGTGCCAGCAGCTTAATGAAAGGGGCCACCGGGGAGCTGTTTTTT | CASSLMKGATGELFF
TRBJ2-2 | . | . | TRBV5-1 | TGCGCCAGCAGCTTGGGCCATCGGGACCCGAACACCGGGGAGCTGTTTTTT | CASSLGHRDPNTGELFF
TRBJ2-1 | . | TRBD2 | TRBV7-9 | TGTGCCAGCAGCCCGGGTAGCGGGGGGAAAAACAATGAGCAGTTCTTC | CASSPGSGGKNNEQFF